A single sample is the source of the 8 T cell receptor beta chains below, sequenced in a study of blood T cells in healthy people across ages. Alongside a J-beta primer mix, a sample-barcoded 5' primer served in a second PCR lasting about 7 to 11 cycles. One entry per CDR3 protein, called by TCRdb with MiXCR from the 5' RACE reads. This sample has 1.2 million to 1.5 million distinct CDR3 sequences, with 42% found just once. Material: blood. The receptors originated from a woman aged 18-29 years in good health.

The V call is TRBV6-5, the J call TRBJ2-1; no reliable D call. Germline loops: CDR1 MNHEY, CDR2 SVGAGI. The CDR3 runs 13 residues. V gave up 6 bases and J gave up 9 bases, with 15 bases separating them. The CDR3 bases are TGTGCCAGCAGCCCCGGCGCGCCCCTTGAGCAGTTCTTC. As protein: CASSPGAPLEQFF.

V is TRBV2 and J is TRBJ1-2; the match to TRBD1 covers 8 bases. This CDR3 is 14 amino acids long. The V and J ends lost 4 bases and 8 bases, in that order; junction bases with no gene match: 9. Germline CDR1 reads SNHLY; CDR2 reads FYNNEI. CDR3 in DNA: TGTGCCAGCAGTGGTCAGGGACAGGACAAAGGCTACACCTTC. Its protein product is CASSGQGQDKGYTF.

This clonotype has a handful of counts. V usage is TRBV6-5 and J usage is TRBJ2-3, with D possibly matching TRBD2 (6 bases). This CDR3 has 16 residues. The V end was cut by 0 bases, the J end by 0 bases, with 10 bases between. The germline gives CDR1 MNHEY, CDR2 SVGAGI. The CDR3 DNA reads TGTGCCAGCAGTTACTCGGTCAGCGGGAGCACAGATACGCAGTATTTT. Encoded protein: CASSYSVSGSTDTQYF.

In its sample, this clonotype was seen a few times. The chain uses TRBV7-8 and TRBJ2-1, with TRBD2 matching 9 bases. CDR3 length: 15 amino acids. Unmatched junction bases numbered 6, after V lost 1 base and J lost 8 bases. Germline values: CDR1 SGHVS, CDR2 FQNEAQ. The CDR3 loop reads CASSLGAGGTYEQFF. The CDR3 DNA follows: TGTGCCAGCAGCTTAGGAGCGGGAGGTACATATGAGCAGTTCTTC.

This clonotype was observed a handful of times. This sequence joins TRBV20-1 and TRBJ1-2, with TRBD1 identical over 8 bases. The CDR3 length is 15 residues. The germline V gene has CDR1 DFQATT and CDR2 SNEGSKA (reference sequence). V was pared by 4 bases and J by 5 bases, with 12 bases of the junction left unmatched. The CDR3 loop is CSATSTDRVGYGYTF. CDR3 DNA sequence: TGCAGTGCTACCTCGACGGACAGGGTGGGGTATGGCTACACCTTC.

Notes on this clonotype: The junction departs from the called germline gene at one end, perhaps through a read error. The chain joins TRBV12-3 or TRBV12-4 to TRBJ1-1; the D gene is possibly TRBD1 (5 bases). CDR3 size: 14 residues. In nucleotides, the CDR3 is TGTGCCAGCAGTTCACAGGCCATGAACACTAAAGCTTTCTTT. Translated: CASSSQAMNTKAFF.

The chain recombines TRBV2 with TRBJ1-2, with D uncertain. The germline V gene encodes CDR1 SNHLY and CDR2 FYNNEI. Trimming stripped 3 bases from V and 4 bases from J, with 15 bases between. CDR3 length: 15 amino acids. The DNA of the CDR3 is TGTGCCAGCAGTGATATCCGAGCAGACGGCTATGGCTACACCTTC. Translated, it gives CASSDIRADGYGYTF.

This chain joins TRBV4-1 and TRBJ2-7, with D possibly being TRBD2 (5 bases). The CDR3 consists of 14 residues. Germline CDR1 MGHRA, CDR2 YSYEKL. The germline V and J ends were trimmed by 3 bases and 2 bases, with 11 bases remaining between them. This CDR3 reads CASSHATSPYEQYF. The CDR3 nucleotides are TGCGCCAGCAGCCATGCTACTAGTCCCTACGAGCAGTACTTC.